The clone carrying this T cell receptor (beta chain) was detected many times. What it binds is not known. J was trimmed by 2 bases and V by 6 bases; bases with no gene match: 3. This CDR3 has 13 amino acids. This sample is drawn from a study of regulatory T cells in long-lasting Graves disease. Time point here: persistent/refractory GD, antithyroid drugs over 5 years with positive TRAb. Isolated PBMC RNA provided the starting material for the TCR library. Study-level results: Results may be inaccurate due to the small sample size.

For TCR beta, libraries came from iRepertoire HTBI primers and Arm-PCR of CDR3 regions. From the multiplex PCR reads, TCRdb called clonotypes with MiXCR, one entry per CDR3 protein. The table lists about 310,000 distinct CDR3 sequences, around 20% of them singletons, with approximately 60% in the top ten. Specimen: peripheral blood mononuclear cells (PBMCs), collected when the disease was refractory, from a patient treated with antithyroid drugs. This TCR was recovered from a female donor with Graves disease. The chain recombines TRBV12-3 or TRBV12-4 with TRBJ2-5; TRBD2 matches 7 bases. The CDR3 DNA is TGTGCCAGCAGCAAGCGGGATCAAGAGACCCAGTACTTC. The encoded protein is CASSKRDQETQYF.